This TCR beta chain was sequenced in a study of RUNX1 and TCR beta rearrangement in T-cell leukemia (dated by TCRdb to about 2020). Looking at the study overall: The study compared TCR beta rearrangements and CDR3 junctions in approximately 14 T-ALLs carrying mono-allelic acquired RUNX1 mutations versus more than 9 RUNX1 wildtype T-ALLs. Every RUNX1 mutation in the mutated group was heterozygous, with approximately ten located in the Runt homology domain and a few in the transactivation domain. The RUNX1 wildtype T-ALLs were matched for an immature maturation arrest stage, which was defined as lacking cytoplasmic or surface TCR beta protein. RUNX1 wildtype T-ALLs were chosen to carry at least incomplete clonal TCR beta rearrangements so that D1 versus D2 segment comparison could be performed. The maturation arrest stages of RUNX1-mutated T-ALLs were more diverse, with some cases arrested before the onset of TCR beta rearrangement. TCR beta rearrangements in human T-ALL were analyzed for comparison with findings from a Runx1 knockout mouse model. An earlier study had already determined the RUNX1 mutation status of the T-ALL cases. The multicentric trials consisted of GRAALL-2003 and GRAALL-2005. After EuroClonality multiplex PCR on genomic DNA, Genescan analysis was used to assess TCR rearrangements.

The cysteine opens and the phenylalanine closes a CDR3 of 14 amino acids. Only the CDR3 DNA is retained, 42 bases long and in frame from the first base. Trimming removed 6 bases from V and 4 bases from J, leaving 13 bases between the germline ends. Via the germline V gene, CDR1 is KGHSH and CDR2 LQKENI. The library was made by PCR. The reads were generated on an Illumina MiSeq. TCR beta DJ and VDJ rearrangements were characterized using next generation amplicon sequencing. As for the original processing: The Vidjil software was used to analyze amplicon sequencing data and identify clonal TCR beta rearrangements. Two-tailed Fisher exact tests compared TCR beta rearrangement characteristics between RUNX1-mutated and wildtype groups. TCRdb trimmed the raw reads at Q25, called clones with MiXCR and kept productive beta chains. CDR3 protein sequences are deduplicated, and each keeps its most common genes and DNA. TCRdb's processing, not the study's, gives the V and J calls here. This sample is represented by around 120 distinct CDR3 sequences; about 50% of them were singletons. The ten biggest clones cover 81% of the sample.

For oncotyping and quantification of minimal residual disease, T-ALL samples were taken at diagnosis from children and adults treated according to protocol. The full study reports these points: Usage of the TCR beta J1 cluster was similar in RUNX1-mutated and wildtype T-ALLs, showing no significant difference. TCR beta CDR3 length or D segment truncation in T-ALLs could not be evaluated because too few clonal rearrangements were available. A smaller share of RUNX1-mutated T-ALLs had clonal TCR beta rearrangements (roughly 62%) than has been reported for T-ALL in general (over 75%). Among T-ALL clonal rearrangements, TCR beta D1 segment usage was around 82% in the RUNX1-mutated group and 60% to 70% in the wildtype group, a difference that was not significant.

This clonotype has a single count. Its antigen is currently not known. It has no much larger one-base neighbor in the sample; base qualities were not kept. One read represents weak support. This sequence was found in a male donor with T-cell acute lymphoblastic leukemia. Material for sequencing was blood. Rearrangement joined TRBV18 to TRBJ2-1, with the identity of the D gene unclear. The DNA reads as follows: TGTGCCAGCTCCCCCGCTGTACTGTACAATGAGCAGTTCTTC. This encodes CASSPAVLYNEQFF. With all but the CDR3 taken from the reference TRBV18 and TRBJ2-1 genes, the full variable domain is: NAGVMQNPRHLVRRRGQEARLRCSPMKGHSHVYWYRQLPEEGLKFMVYLQKENIIDESGMPKERFSAEFPKEGPSILRIQQVVRGDSAAYFCASSPAVLYNEQFFGPGTRLTVL.